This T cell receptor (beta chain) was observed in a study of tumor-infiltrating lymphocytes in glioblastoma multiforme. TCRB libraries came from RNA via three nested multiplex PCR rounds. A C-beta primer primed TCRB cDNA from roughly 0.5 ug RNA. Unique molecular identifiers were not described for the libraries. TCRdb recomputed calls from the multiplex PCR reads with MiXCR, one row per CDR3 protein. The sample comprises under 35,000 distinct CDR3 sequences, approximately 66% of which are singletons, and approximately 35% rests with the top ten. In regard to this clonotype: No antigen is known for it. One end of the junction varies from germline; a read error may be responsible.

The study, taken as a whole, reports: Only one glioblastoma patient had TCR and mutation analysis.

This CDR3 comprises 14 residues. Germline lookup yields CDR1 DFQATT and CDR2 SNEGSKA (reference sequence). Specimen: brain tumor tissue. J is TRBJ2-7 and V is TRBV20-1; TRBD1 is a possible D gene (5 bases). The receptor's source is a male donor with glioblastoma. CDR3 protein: CSAPPAGKPYEQCF. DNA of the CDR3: TGCAGTGCTCCGCCGGCAGGGAAACCCTACGAGCAGTGCTTC.